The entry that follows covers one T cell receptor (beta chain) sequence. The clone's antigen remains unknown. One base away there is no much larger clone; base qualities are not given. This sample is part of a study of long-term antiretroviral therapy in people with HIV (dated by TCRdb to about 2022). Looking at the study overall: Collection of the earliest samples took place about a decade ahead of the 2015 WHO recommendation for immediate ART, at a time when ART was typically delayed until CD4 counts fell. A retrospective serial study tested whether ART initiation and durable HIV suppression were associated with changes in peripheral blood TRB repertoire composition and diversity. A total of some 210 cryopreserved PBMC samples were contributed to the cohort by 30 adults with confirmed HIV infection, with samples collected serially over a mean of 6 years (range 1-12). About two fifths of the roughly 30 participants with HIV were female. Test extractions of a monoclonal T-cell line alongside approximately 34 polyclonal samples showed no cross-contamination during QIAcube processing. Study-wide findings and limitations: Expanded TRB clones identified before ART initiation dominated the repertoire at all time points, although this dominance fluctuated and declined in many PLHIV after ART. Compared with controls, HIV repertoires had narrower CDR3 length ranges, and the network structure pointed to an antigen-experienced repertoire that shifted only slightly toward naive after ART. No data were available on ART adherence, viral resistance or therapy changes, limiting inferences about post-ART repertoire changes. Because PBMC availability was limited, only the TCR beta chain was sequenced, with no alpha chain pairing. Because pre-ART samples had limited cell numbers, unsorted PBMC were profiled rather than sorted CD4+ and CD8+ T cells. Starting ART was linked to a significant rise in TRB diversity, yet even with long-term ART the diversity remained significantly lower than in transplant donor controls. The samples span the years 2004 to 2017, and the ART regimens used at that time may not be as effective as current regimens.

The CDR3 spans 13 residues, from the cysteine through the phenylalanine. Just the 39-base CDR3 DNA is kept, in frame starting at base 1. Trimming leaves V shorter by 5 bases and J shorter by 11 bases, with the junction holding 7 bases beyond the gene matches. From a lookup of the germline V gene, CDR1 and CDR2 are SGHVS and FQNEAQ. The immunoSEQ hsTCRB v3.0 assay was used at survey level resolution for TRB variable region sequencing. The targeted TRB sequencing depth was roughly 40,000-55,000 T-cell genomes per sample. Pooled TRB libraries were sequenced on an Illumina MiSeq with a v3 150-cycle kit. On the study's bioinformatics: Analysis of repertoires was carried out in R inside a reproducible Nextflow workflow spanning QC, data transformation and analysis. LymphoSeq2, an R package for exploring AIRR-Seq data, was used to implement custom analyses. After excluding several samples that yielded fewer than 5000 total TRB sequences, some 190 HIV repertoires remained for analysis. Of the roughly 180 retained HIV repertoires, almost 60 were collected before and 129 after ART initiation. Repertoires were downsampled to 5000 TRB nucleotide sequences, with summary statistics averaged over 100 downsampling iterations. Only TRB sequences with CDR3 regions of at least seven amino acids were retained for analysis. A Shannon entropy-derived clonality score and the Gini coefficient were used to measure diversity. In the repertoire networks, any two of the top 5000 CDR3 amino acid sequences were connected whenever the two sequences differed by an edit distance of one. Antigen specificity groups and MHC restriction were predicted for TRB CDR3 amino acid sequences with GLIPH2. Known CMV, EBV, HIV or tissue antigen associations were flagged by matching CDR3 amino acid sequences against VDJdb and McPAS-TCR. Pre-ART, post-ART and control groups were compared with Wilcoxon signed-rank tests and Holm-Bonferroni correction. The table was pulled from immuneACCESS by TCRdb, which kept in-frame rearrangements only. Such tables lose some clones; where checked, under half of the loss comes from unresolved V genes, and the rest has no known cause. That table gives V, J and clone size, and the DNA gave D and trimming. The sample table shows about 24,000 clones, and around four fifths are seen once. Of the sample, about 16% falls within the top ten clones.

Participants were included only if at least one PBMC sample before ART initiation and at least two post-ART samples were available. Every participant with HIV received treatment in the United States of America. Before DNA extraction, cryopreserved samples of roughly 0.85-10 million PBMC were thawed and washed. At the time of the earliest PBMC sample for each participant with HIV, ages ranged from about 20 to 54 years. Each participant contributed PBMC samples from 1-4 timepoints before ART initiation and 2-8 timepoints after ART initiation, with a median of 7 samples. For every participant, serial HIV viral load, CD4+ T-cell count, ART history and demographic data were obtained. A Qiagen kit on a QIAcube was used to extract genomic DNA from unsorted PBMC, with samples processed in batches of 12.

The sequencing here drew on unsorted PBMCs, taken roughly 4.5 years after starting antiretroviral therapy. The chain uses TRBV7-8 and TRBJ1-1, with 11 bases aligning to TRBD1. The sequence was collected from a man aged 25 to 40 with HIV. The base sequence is TGTGCCAGCAGCCCGGGACAGGGGGTAGCGGCTTTCTTT. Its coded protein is CASSPGQGVAAFF.